The 14 T cell receptor beta chains reported below all come from one sample, sequenced in a study of blood T cells in healthy people across ages (dated by TCRdb to between 2015 and 2016). Library construction relied on 5' RACE. Sequencing was carried out with an Illumina HiSeq 2500. A second roughly 6 to 12 cycle PCR used a sample-barcoded 5' primer and a J-beta primer mix. Starting from the raw public reads, TCRdb applied fastp trimming at Q25, assembled clones with MiXCR and retained in-frame beta chains. When rows share a CDR3 protein, they turn into one entry using the most common DNA and genes. This sample gives about 690,000 distinct CDR3 sequences in total; roughly 41% of them show up just once. The top ten hold 25% to 30% of the sample. Material: blood. Receptor source: an elderly man in good health.

CDR3 amino acids: CASSRAAGAYNEQYF. The CDR3 DNA follows: TGTGCCAGCAGCCGCGCGGCAGGGGCCTACAATGAGCAGTACTTC. V and J are TRBV7-2 and TRBJ2-5, with D perhaps TRBD1 (6 bases). V lost 5 bases, J lost 11 bases, and 24 bases lay in between. This CDR3 is built from 15 residues. From germline, CDR1 is SGHTA and CDR2 FQGNSA.

The table lists this clonotype with a few counts. The chain's CDR3 is CASSLGSPGQGNEQFF. CDR3 bases: TGTGCCAGCAGTTTGGGGTCTCCGGGACAGGGAAATGAGCAGTTCTTC. The chain has TRBV27 and TRBJ2-1; 9 bases line up with TRBD1. The germline V gene has CDR1 MNHEY and CDR2 SMNVEV (reference sequence). The CDR3 contains 16 residues. The junction had 10 bases not matched to a gene; V was cut back by 3 bases and J by 7 bases.

V gene TRBV2 combines with J gene TRBJ1-2, with 7 nucleotides matching TRBD1. Trimming took 6 bases from V and 8 from J; bases not matched to a gene: 6. Germline values: CDR1 SNHLY, CDR2 FYNNEI. The CDR3 contains 12 residues. The CDR3 DNA reads as TGTGCCAGCAGCGTTACAGGGGAGGGCTACACCTTC. This translates into CASSVTGEGYTF.

The chain employs TRBV12-3 or TRBV12-4 and TRBJ2-2; D gene unclear. This CDR3 is 15 amino acids long. The germline V and J ends were trimmed by 5 bases and 0 bases, with 10 bases remaining between them. The CDR3 region has the DNA TGTGCCAGCAGTCCCGGACGGACGAACACCGGGGAGCTGTTTTTT. Its protein product is CASSPGRTNTGELFF.

The table lists this clonotype with many counts. This chain links TRBV3-1 with TRBJ1-4; a weak D match, TRBD1 (5 bases). Germline values: CDR1 LGHDT, CDR2 YNNKEL (reference sequence). The V gene lost 0 bases and the J gene lost 3 bases, with 14 bases spanning the gap. The CDR3 covers 17 residues. The CDR3 reads CASSQDSGGRSNEKLFF. The CDR3 DNA reads as TGTGCCAGCAGCCAAGATTCTGGGGGGAGATCTAATGAAAAACTGTTTTTT. Using reference TRBV3-1 and TRBJ1-4 for the parts outside the CDR3, the full variable domain is DTAVSQTPKYLVTQMGNDKSIKCEQNLGHDTMYWYKQDSKKFLKIMFSYNNKELIINETVPNRFSPKSPDKAHLNLHINSLELGDSAVYFCASSQDSGGRSNEKLFFGSGTQLSVL.

A few counts support this clonotype. J is TRBJ1-2 and V is TRBV5-1; D gene uncertain. The CDR3 is 14 residues long. The V gene's germline CDR1 is SGHRS and CDR2 YFSETQ. Between the trimmed V and J ends, which lost 0 bases and 5 bases, there was a span of 11 bases. The CDR3: CASSLDGSTYGYTF. CDR3 sequence (DNA): TGCGCCAGCAGCTTGGATGGCAGTACATATGGCTACACCTTC.

Only a few counts were recorded for this clonotype. The chain employs TRBV6-2 or TRBV6-3 and TRBJ2-4; 8 nucleotides match TRBD2. V shed 5 bases, J shed 13 bases, and the junction held 13 bases outside the gene matches. Germline V lookup: CDR1 MNHEY, CDR2 SVGEGT. The CDR3 runs 14 residues. CDR3 DNA: TGTGCCAGCAGTCAGGGCTGGACAGCGGGGGAGCAGTACTTC. Residues: CASSQGWTAGEQYF.

This clonotype was counted between two and nine times. The genes are TRBV7-9 and TRBJ1-4, with no clear D. This CDR3 contains 16 residues. Germline V gene lookup returns CDR1 SEHNR and CDR2 FQNEAQ (reference sequence). The germline V and J ends were trimmed by 1 base and 0 bases, with 9 bases remaining between them. Written as DNA, the CDR3 is TGTGCCAGCAGCTTAGGCGGGCAGGCAACTAATGAAAAACTGTTTTTT. This translates into CASSLGGQATNEKLFF.

This clonotype was observed a few times. The V and J genes are TRBV4-1 and TRBJ1-4, with D possibly matching TRBD1 (5 bases). V lost 4 bases and J lost 0, with 12 bases in between. This CDR3 has 16 amino acids. The germline V gene encodes CDR1 MGHRA and CDR2 YSYEKL. CDR3 nucleotides: TGCGCCAGCAGCCCGCGGGGGGTAGCAACTAATGAAAAACTGTTTTTT. Its translation is CASSPRGVATNEKLFF.

This clonotype was counted a few times. The rearrangement uses TRBV19 and TRBJ2-5; D perhaps matches TRBD1 (5 bases). Germline CDR1 LNHDA, CDR2 SQIVND (reference sequence). The germline V and J ends were trimmed by 3 bases and 11 bases, with 22 bases remaining between them. The length of the CDR3 is 15 residues. CDR3 nucleotides: TGTGCCAGTAGTATTGCGGCAGGGTCGGGCAATGAGCAGTACTTC. It encodes CASSIAAGSGNEQYF.

This clonotype appeared a few times. The chain recombines TRBV20-1 with TRBJ2-7, with 8 bases identical to TRBD1. The germline V gene encodes CDR1 DFQATT and CDR2 SNEGSKA (reference sequence). There are 16 residues in the CDR3. V shed 3 bases and J 3 bases; nucleotides not matched to a gene: 13. The CDR3 reads CSASPPGTGEFYEQYF. CDR3 in DNA: TGCAGTGCTAGTCCTCCCGGGACAGGCGAATTCTACGAGCAGTACTTC.

The V gene is TRBV6-5, the J gene TRBJ2-1; weak D call: TRBD1 (5 bases). Germline-derived CDR1 and CDR2 are MNHEY and SVGAGI. V was clipped by 1 base and J by 3 bases, with 19 bases between them. The CDR3 covers 18 residues. DNA of the CDR3: TGTGCCAGCAGTTACTTCTCAGGGTCTGGCGGTTACTACAATGAGCAGTTCTTC. It encodes CASSYFSGSGGYYNEQFF.

This sequence joins TRBV6-1 and TRBJ2-5; no clear D gene. Germline V gene lookup returns CDR1 MNHNS and CDR2 SASEGT. Trimming cost V 4 bases and J 2 bases, with 8 bases left between them. The CDR3 has 13 residues. The CDR3: CASSVKGQETQYF. The CDR3 bases are TGTGCCAGCAGTGTAAAAGGGCAAGAGACCCAGTACTTC.

The V gene is TRBV5-1, the J gene TRBJ1-1; TRBD1 might be the D (6 bases). This CDR3 contains 15 residues. CDR1 and CDR2 (germline): SGHRS, YFSETQ. The V end lost 4 bases, the J end lost 2 bases, and 15 bases lay between the germline ends. The CDR3: CASSPTTGINTEAFF. CDR3 sequence (DNA): TGCGCCAGCAGCCCCACAACAGGGATCAACACTGAAGCTTTCTTT.